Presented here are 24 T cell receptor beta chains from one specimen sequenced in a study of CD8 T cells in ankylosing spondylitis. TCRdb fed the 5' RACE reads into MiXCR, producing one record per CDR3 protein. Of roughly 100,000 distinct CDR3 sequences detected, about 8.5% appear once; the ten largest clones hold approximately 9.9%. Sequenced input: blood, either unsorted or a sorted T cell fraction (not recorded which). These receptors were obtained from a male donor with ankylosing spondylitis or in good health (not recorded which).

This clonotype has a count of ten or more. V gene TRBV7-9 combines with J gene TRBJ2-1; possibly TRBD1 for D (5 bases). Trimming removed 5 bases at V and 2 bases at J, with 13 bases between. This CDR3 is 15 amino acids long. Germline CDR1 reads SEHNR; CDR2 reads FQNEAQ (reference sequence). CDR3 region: CASSNDRVAYNEQFF. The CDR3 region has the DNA TGTGCCAGCAGCAATGACAGAGTTGCCTACAATGAGCAGTTCTTC.

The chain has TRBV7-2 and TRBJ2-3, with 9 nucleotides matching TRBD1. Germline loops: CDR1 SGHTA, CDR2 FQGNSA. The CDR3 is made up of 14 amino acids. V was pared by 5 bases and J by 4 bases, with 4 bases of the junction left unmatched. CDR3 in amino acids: CASSPGQGPDTQYF. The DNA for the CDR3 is TGTGCCAGCAGCCCGGGACAGGGCCCAGATACGCAGTATTTT. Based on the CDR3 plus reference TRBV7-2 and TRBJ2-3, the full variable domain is GAGVSQSPSNKVTEKGKDVELRCDPISGHTALYWYRQSLGQGLEFLIYFQGNSAPDKSGLPSDRFSAERTGGSVSTLTIQRTQQEDSAVYLCASSPGQGPDTQYFGPGTRLTVL.

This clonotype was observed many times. CDR3 protein: CASSDQAGDSTDTQYF. Written as DNA, the CDR3 is TGTGCCAGCAGCGACCAGGCGGGAGATTCCACAGATACGCAGTATTTT. The chain links TRBV27 to TRBJ2-3; 7 bases match TRBD2. This CDR3 is built from 16 residues. Looked up from germline, CDR1 is MNHEY and CDR2 is SMNVEV (reference sequence). The J segment lost 2 bases and the V segment lost 6 bases, leaving 11 bases of the junction unmatched.

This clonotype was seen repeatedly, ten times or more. The CDR3 DNA reads TGTGCCAGCAGCTTAGATCCGGGACGAGATACGCAGTATTTT. It yields the protein CASSLDPGRDTQYF. V and J are TRBV11-2 and TRBJ2-3; TRBD1 or TRBD2 may be the D gene (5 bases each). The CDR3 is 14 residues long. CDR1 is SGHAT and CDR2 is FQNNGV in the germline V gene. Trimming left V 0 bases short and J 5 bases short, with 9 bases between.

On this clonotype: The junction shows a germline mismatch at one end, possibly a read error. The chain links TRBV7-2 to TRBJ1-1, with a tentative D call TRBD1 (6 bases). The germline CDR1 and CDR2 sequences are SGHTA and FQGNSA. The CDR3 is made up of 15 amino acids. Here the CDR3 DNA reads TGTGCCAGCAGCTCCCAGGGGTCATGGAACGCTGAAGCTTTCTTT. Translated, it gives CASSSQGSWNAEAFF. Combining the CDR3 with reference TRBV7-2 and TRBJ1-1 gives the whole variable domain GAGVSQSPSNKVTEKGKDVELRCDPISGHTALYWYRQSLGQGLEFLIYFQGNSAPDKSGLPSDRFSAERTGGSVSTLTIQRTQQEDSAVYLCASSSQGSWNAEAFFGQGTRLTVV.

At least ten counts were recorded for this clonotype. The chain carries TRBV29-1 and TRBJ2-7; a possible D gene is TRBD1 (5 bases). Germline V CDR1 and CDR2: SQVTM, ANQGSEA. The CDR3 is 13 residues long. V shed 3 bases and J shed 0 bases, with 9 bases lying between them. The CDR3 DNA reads TGCAGCGTTGAGGGGCAGTCCTCCTACGAGCAGTACTTC. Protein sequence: CSVEGQSSYEQYF.

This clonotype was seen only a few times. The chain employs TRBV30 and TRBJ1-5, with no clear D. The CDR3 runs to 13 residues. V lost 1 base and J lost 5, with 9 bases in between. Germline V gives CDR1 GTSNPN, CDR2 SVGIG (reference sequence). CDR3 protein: CAWSDSNDQPQHF. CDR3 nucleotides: TGTGCCTGGAGTGACAGTAACGATCAGCCCCAGCATTTT.

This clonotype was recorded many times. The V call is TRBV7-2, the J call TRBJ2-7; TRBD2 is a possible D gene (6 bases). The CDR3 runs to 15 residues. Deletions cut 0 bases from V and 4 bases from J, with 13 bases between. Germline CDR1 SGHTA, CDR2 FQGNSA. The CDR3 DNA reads TGTGCCAGCAGCTTAGCGAACGGGGGAGTTTACGAGCAGTACTTC. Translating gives CASSLANGGVYEQYF.

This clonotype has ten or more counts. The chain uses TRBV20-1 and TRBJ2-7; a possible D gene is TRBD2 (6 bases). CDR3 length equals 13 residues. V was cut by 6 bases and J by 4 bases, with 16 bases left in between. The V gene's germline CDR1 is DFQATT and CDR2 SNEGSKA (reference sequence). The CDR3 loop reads CSASLATEYEQYF. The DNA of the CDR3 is TGCAGTGCATCCCTAGCGACGGAATACGAGCAGTACTTC.

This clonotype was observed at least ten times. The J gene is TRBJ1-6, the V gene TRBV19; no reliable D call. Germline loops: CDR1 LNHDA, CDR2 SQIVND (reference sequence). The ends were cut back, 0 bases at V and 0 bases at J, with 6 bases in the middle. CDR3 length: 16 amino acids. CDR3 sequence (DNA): TGTGCCAGTAGTATAGAGGAAAGCTCCTATAATTCACCCCTCCACTTT. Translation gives CASSIEESSYNSPLHF. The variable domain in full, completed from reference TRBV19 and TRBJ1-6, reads DGGITQSPKYLFRKEGQNVTLSCEQNLNHDAMYWYRQDPGQGLRLIYYSQIVNDFQKGDIAEGYSVSREKKESFPLTVTSAQKNPTAFYLCASSIEESSYNSPLHFGNGTRLTVT.

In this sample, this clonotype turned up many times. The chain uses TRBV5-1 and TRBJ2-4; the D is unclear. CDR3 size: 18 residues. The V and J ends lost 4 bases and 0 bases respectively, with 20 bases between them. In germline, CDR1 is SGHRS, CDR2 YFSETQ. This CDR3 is CASSRFSQPSPAKNIQYF. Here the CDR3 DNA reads TGCGCCAGCAGCCGTTTTTCCCAACCCAGTCCAGCCAAAAACATTCAGTACTTC.

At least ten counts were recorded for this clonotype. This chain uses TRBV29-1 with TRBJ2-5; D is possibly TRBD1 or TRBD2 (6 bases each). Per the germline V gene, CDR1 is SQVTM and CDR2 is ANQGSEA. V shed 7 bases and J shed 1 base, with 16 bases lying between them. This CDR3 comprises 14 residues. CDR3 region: CSATTEGGQETQYF. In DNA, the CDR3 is TGCAGCGCGACGACAGAGGGGGGCCAAGAGACCCAGTACTTC.

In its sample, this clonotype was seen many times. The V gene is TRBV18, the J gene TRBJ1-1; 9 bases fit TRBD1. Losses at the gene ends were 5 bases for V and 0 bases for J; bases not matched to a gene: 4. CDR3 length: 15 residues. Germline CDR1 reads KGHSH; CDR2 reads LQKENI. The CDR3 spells CASSRTGEMNTEAFF. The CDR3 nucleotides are TGTGCCAGCTCAAGGACAGGGGAAATGAACACTGAAGCTTTCTTT.

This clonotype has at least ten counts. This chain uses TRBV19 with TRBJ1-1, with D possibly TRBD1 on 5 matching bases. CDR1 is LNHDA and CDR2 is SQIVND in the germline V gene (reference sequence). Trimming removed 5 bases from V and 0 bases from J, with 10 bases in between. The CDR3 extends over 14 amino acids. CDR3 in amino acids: CASSLGTVNTEAFF. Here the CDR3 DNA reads TGTGCCAGTAGTCTAGGGACGGTGAACACTGAAGCTTTCTTT.

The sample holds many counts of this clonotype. The chain's CDR3 is CASSVEGTTDTQYF. The CDR3 DNA reads TGTGCCAGCAGTGTCGAGGGGACCACAGATACGCAGTATTTT. The chain combines TRBV2 with TRBJ2-3; perhaps D is TRBD1 or TRBD2 (5 bases each). The CDR3 runs 14 residues. Trimming left V 4 bases short and J 2 bases short, with 10 bases between. Germline-derived CDR1 and CDR2 are SNHLY and FYNNEI.

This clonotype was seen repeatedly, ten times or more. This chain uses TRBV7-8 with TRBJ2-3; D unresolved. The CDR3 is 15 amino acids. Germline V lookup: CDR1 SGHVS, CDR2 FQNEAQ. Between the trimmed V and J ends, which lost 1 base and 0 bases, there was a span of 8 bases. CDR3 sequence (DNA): TGTGCCAGCAGCTTAGTGGACGGGAGCACAGATACGCAGTATTTT. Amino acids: CASSLVDGSTDTQYF.

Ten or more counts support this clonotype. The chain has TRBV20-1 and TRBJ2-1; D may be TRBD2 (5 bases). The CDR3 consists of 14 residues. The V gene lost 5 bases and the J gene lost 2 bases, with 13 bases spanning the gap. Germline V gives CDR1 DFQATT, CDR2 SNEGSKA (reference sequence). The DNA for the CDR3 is TGCAGTGCTGCCAGCGGTGCGCCCTACAATGAGCAGTTCTTC. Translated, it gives CSAASGAPYNEQFF.

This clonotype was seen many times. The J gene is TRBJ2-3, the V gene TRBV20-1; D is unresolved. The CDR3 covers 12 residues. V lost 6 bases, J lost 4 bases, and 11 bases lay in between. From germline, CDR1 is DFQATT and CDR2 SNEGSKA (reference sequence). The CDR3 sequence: CSARSGADTQYF. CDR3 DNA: TGCAGTGCGCGGTCTGGAGCAGATACGCAGTATTTT.

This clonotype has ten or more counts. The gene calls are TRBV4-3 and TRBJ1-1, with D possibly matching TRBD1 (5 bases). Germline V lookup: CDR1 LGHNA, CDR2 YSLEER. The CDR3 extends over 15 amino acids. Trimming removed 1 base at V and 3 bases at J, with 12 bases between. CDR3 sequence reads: CASSQAVQGDTEAFF. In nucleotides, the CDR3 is TGCGCCAGCAGCCAAGCGGTTCAGGGAGACACTGAAGCTTTCTTT.

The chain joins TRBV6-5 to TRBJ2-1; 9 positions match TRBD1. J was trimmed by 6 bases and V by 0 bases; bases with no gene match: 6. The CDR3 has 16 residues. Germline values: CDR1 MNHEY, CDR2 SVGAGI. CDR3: CASSYSPGQGLNEQFF. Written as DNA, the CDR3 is TGTGCCAGCAGTTACTCTCCGGGACAGGGACTCAATGAGCAGTTCTTC.

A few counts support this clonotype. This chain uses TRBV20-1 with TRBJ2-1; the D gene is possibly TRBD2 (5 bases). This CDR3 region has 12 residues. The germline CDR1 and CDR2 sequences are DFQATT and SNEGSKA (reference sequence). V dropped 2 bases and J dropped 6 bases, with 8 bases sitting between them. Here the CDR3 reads CSARPRGNEQFF. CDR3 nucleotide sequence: TGCAGTGCTAGACCCCGGGGCAATGAGCAGTTCTTC.

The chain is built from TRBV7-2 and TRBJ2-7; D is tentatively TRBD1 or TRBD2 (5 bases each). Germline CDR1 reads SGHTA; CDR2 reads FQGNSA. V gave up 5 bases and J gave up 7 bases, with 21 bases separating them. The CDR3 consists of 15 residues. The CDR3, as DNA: TGTGCCAGCAGCCCAGGGACGGGCGCGAACCTTGAGCAGTACTTC. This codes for CASSPGTGANLEQYF.

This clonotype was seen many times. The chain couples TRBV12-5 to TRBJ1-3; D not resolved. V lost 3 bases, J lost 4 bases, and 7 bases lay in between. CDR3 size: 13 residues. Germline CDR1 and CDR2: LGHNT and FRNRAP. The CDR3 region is CASGFSGGNTIYF. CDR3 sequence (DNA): TGTGCTAGTGGTTTTTCCGGGGGAAACACCATATATTTT.

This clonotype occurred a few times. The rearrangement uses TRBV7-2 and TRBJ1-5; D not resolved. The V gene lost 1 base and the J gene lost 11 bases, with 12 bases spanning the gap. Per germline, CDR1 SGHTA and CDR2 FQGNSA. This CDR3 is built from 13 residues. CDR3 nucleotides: TGTGCCAGCAGCTTAGAGGTTCGAGGGTCCCAGCATTTT. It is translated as CASSLEVRGSQHF.